This section outlines one TCR beta chain sequence together with its context. Participating donors were healthy, HIV-negative adults free of recent acute infections or vaccinations. CD4+ cells underwent separation, giving CD45RA+ naive and CD45RA-negative memory subsets. The V gene end was trimmed by 0 bases and the J gene end by 6 bases; junction bases not matched to a gene: 7. There are 16 residues in the CDR3. Per germline, CDR1 MNHEY and CDR2 SVGAGI. The data were obtained in a study of shared clonotypes between healthy human individuals. It was at deep level that the assay was run. Some clones are missing from TCRdb's copy, which holds only in-frame ones; the method was immunoSEQ multiplex PCR. Counted here are some 2.1 million clones, 90% to 95% occurring once; the ten biggest clones make up 0.13%.

Material for sequencing was naive CD4+ T cells sorted from blood. Subset here: CD45RA+ positively selected. This receptor was obtained from a man younger than 30 in good health. The chain combines TRBV6-5 with TRBJ2-2; 7 bases are a match to TRBD1. The CDR3 sequence: CASSYSRGQWAGELFF. Written as DNA, the CDR3 is TGTGCCAGCAGTTACTCAAGGGGGCAGTGGGCCGGGGAGCTGTTTTTT.